One sample yielded the 23 T cell receptor beta chains listed below, sequenced in a study of T cell clonality in common variable immunodeficiency. Using immunoSEQ multiplex PCR, the repertoire was profiled, and TCRdb retains in-frame clones only, with some absent. Found here are about 16,000 clones, no singletons; the ten largest cover 12% to 15%. These receptors have no identified antigens. Broader study findings: Common variable immunodeficiency TCR beta sequences reportedly had fewer deletions and N-nucleotide insertions.

Sequencing was done on a sample of peripheral blood mononuclear cells. The receptors were gathered from a human donor with common variable immunodeficiency.

This clone was found many times. The CDR3 loop is CASSLERGNEQFF. The CDR3 bases that were read are TGCGCCAGCAGCTTGGAAAGGGGGAATGAG. The V gene is TRBV5-1, the J gene TRBJ2-1; D possibly corresponds to TRBD1 (6 bases). The read halts 3 residues ahead of the CDR3 end, with the missing end drawn from the germline J gene. The germline V gene encodes CDR1 SGHRS and CDR2 YFSETQ. CDR3 length: 13 residues. Trimming left V 0 bases short and J 7 bases short, with 8 bases between.

This clone was observed at least ten times. Coverage ceases 3 residues before the CDR3 finishes, and the germline J gene fills in the end. The rearrangement joins TRBV19 to TRBJ2-2; D possibly corresponds to TRBD1 (5 bases). V gave up 3 bases and J gave up 4 bases, with 12 bases separating them. The germline V gene has CDR1 LNHDA and CDR2 SQIVND (reference sequence). This CDR3 has 15 residues. The CDR3 bases that were read are TGTGCCAGTAGTATCAGGGTAGTGGGCACCGGGGAG. Translated, it gives CASSIRVVGTGE. The whole CDR3 protein reads CASSIRVVGTGELFF.

Regarding this clone: With the read ending 3 residues before the CDR3 end, the germline J gene is used to fill in that end. The rearrangement links TRBV30 to TRBJ1-2; 7 bases line up with TRBD1. Germline CDR1 is GTSNPN and CDR2 is SVGIG (reference sequence). The V segment lost 5 bases and the J segment 7 bases; nucleotides outside the gene matches: 13. The CDR3 is 14 residues long. The CDR3: CAWGTVIFSGGYTF. CDR3 DNA (partial): TGTGCCTGGGGGACAGTAATCTTCTCCGGTGGC.

This clone showed up just a few times. The CDR3 end lies 3 residues beyond the end of the read and is filled in from the germline J gene. The chain is built from TRBV5-6 and TRBJ1-2; D call uncertain. Germline loops: CDR1 SGHDT, CDR2 YYEEEE. The length of the CDR3 is 13 residues. The covered CDR3 bases are TGTGCCAGCAGCGGATGGACTAGTGGAGGC. It yields the protein CASSGWTSGG. The CDR3 reads in full as CASSGWTSGGYTF.

This clone has a count of ten or more. The read is 3 residues too short to cover the CDR3 end, so that end is filled in from the germline J gene. The chain uses TRBV20-1 and TRBJ2-4, with D perhaps TRBD2 (6 bases). The germline V gene encodes CDR1 DFQATT and CDR2 SNEGSKA (reference sequence). V lost 6 bases and J 3 bases, leaving 18 bases between the germline ends. The CDR3 is 15 amino acids. The CDR3 sequence: CSARDPHGGKNIQYF. The part of the CDR3 DNA that was read is TGCAGTGCCAGGGACCCACACGGGGGCAAAAACATT.

This clone has a handful of counts. The read halts 3 residues ahead of the CDR3 end, with the missing end drawn from the germline J gene. The V gene is TRBV6-1, the J gene TRBJ2-6; maybe TRBD1 (5 bases). Germline CDR1 MNHNS, CDR2 SASEGT. This CDR3 has 15 residues. V gave up 3 bases and J gave up 0 bases, with 6 bases separating them. CDR3 region: CASSDGHSGANVLTF. The DNA read from the CDR3 is TGTGCCAGCAGTGACGGACACTCTGGGGCCAACGTC.

In its sample, this clone was seen a few times. The missing CDR3 end, 3 residues past where the read stops, is filled in from the germline J gene. V is TRBV7-2 and J is TRBJ2-5, with D possibly being TRBD1 (5 bases). Germline assignment: CDR1 SGHTA and CDR2 FQGNSA. The V end lost 5 bases, the J end lost 1 base, and 8 bases lay between the germline ends. This CDR3 is 13 amino acids long. CDR3 sequence: CASSATVQETQYF. The sequenced CDR3 bases are TGTGCCAGCAGCGCGACAGTCCAAGAGACC. Full variable domain (outside the CDR3, taken from reference TRBV7-2 and TRBJ2-5): GAGVSQSPSNKVTEKGKDVELRCDPISGHTALYWYRQSLGQGLEFLIYFQGNSAPDKSGLPSDRFSAERTGGSVSTLTIQRTQQEDSAVYLCASSATVQETQYFGPGTRLLVL.

This clone was observed a few times. Read sequence stops 3 residues before the CDR3 end, and the germline J gene provides the missing end. V gene TRBV7-9 combines with J gene TRBJ2-7, with D hard to call. The CDR3 runs 14 residues. V was pared by 1 base and J by 0 bases, with 7 bases between. Germline CDR1 reads SEHNR; CDR2 reads FQNEAQ (reference sequence). The sequenced CDR3 bases are TGTGCCAGCAGCTTAGACAGTAGCTCCTACGAG. Encoded protein: CASSLDSSSYE. The whole CDR3 sequence is CASSLDSSSYEQYF.

A remark on this clone: The CDR3 end is not reached by the read, which stops 3 residues before it; the germline J gene fills it in. The V and J genes are TRBV2 and TRBJ2-7; D unclear. Germline loops: CDR1 SNHLY, CDR2 FYNNEI. This CDR3 has 14 amino acids. Trimming pared 6 bases from V and 4 bases from J, leaving 16 bases between. The CDR3: CASRVQSQRYEQYF. Incomplete CDR3 DNA: TGTGCCAGCAGGGTACAGTCCCAGAGATACGAG.

Details on this clone: The CDR3 end falls 3 residues outside the read, so it is completed with the germline J gene. The J gene is TRBJ2-5, the V gene TRBV7-8, with D possibly TRBD1 on 5 matching bases. In germline, CDR1 is SGHVS, CDR2 FQNEAQ. The CDR3 consists of 17 residues. Trimming removed 0 bases at V and 3 bases at J, with 17 bases between. CDR3 sequence: CASSLATVYPVEETQYF. CDR3 DNA (partial): TGTGCCAGCAGCTTAGCGACAGTCTACCCAGTAGAAGAGACC. The full variable domain, completed using reference TRBV7-8 and TRBJ2-5, is GAGVSQSPRYKVAKRGQDVALRCDPISGHVSLFWYQQALGQGPEFLTYFQNEAQLDKSGLPSDRFFAERPEGSVSTLKIQRTQQEDSAVYLCASSLATVYPVEETQYFGPGTRLLVL.

Many counts were recorded for this clone. Read coverage stops 3 residues before the CDR3 terminus; the germline J gene supplies the remainder. The chain is built from TRBV11-3 and TRBJ2-5, with a possible D match to TRBD2 (6 bases). Germline lookup yields CDR1 SGHNT and CDR2 YENEEA. Between the trimmed V and J ends, which lost 2 bases and 1 base, there was a span of 11 bases. CDR3 length: 15 residues. CDR3 amino acids: CASSLLSGGQETQYF. The sequenced part of the CDR3 DNA is TGTGCCAGCAGCTTACTCTCCGGGGGCCAAGAGACC.

To note about this clone: The CDR3 end lies 3 residues beyond the end of the read and is filled in from the germline J gene. The gene calls are TRBV7-2 and TRBJ1-1; D gene uncertain. The CDR3 totals 12 residues. The germline V gene has CDR1 SGHTA and CDR2 FQGNSA. Trimming cost V 5 bases and J 3 bases, with 7 bases left between them. The CDR3 spells CASSDRDTEAFF. CDR3 DNA (partial): TGTGCCAGCAGCGATCGGGACACTGAA. The full variable domain, with the rest looked up from reference TRBV7-2 and TRBJ1-1, is GAGVSQSPSNKVTEKGKDVELRCDPISGHTALYWYRQSLGQGLEFLIYFQGNSAPDKSGLPSDRFSAERTGGSVSTLTIQRTQQEDSAVYLCASSDRDTEAFFGQGTRLTVV.

Notes on this clone: Sequencing ends 3 residues short of the CDR3 end; the germline J gene provides the rest. The gene calls are TRBV6-2 or TRBV6-3 and TRBJ2-7, with TRBD1 identical over 9 bases. Looked up from germline, CDR1 is MNHEY and CDR2 is SVGEGT. V trimming: 5 bases; J trimming: 3 bases; junction bases outside the gene matches: 5. The CDR3 has 14 amino acids. The sequenced CDR3 bases are TGTGCCAGCAGTCGACCGGACAGGGGCTACGAG. Protein product: CASSRPDRGYE. The entire CDR3 protein is CASSRPDRGYEQYF.

This clone has just a few counts. From the germline J gene comes the end of the CDR3, since the read stops 3 residues before it. This sequence joins TRBV7-2 and TRBJ1-5; D not certain. The germline V gene encodes CDR1 SGHTA and CDR2 FQGNSA. The V and J ends lost 3 bases and 4 bases respectively, with 7 bases between them. The CDR3 has 13 residues. Incomplete CDR3 DNA: TGTGCCAGCAGCTTCGTCAGTAATCAGCCC. The encoded protein is CASSFVSNQP. The CDR3 reads in full as CASSFVSNQPQHF.

On this clone: The read halts 3 residues ahead of the CDR3 end, with the missing end drawn from the germline J gene. V and J are TRBV19 and TRBJ1-2, with 7 bases fitting TRBD1. CDR1 is LNHDA and CDR2 is SQIVND in the germline V gene (reference sequence). Unmatched junction bases numbered 6, after V lost 6 bases and J lost 2 bases. The length of the CDR3 is 14 residues. CDR3 amino acids: CASRLPTGNYGYTF. The covered CDR3 bases are TGTGCCAGTAGACTCCCGACAGGGAACTATGGC.

A word on this clone: The CDR3 extends 3 residues past the end of the read, so its final part is completed from the germline J gene. This chain joins TRBV18 and TRBJ1-1, with D tentatively TRBD1 (5 bases). Germline V gene data show CDR1 as KGHSH and CDR2 as LQKENI. The CDR3 length is 16 residues. Trimming took off 4 bases at V and 1 base at J, with 16 bases between the two ends. The sequenced part of the CDR3 DNA is TGTGCCAGCTCACTGTCCGAGGGGAGTCCGAACACTGAA. It translates to CASSLSEGSPNTE. The whole CDR3 protein reads CASSLSEGSPNTEAFF.

This clone was recorded a few times. The CDR3 goes on 3 residues after the read ends, and that part is filled in from the germline J gene. The genes are TRBV7-2 and TRBJ2-5, with D possibly matching TRBD1 (5 bases). V lost 4 bases, J lost 4 bases, and 13 bases lay in between. The CDR3 is made up of 14 amino acids. CDR1 and CDR2 from the germline V gene are SGHTA and FQGNSA. Here the CDR3 reads CASSSKGFRETQYF. CDR3 DNA (partial): TGTGCCAGCAGCTCAAAGGGGTTTCGAGAGACC.

This clone was counted at least ten times. The read falls 3 residues short of the CDR3 end, and the missing part is taken from the germline J gene. This chain uses TRBV30 with TRBJ1-6; 11 bases are shared with TRBD1. Looked up from germline, CDR1 is GTSNPN and CDR2 is SVGIG (reference sequence). The V and J ends lost 1 base and 9 bases, in that order; junction bases with no gene match: 8. The CDR3 is 16 residues long. CDR3 amino acids: CAWSAPGQGEASPLHF. The CDR3 DNA, read in part, is TGTGCCTGGAGTGCACCGGGACAGGGGGAAGCTTCACCC.

This clone appeared a few times. The DNA ends 3 residues before the CDR3 does, and the rest of the CDR3 is filled in from the germline J gene. The chain carries TRBV19 and TRBJ2-3, with 10 bases fitting TRBD2. Per germline, CDR1 LNHDA and CDR2 SQIVND (reference sequence). The CDR3 spans 15 residues. The ends lost 6 bases at V and 6 bases at J; junction bases unmatched: 9. The CDR3 spells CASRALAGAGDTQYF. The part of the CDR3 DNA that was read is TGTGCCAGTAGGGCCCTAGCGGGGGCGGGGGATACG. Full variable domain (rest looked up from reference TRBV19 and TRBJ2-3): DGGITQSPKYLFRKEGQNVTLSCEQNLNHDAMYWYRQDPGQGLRLIYYSQIVNDFQKGDIAEGYSVSREKKESFPLTVTSAQKNPTAFYLCASRALAGAGDTQYFGPGTRLTVL.

This clone was recorded a few times. The CDR3 is cut off 3 residues early in the read; its end comes from the germline J gene. The chain uses TRBV7-9 and TRBJ2-7; D is undetermined. V was pared by 4 bases and J by 4 bases, with 8 bases between. The CDR3 is 12 residues long. Germline assignment: CDR1 SEHNR and CDR2 FQNEAQ (reference sequence). The CDR3 spells CASSSPVYEQYF. The covered CDR3 bases are TGTGCCAGCAGCTCCCCTGTATACGAG.

This clone turned up a few times. From the germline J gene comes the end of the CDR3, since the read stops 3 residues before it. The rearrangement uses TRBV7-2 and TRBJ1-2; D unresolved. The germline CDR1 and CDR2 sequences are SGHTA and FQGNSA. The V end was cut by 1 base, the J end by 2 bases, with 5 bases between. The CDR3 is made up of 13 amino acids. The CDR3 sequence: CASSLDQNYGYTF. CDR3 bases read: TGTGCCAGCAGCTTAGATCAGAACTATGGC.

Turning to this clone: The read comes to an end 3 residues before the CDR3 does, leaving the germline J gene to fill in the end. The chain joins TRBV7-6 to TRBJ2-7; the match to TRBD2 covers 8 bases. With V trimmed by 5 bases and J by 5 bases, 5 bases remained unmatched. The CDR3 spans 13 residues. Germline CDR1 is SGHVS and CDR2 is FNYEAQ. The part of the CDR3 DNA that was read is TGTGCCAGCAGCCTCCGGGAGGGGAACGAG. This codes for CASSLREGNE. The full CDR3 sequence reads CASSLREGNEQYF.

A remark on this clone: The read comes to an end 3 residues before the CDR3 does, leaving the germline J gene to fill in the end. This rearrangement joins TRBV7-6 to TRBJ2-3, with D perhaps matching TRBD2 (5 bases). With 5 bases removed from V and 5 bases from J, the gap between germline ends came to 17 bases. Germline CDR1 and CDR2: SGHVS and FNYEAQ. The CDR3 has 15 residues. The DNA read from the CDR3 is TGTGCCAGCAGCCCTCTCAGAACTAGGGAAGATACG. Its translation: CASSPLRTREDT. The whole CDR3 protein is CASSPLRTREDTQYF.